The rows below give T cell receptor beta chains drawn from one sample of a study of graft-versus-host responses after intestinal transplantation. No antigen is known for these receptors. Repertoires were generated with immunoSEQ multiplex PCR, while TCRdb's copy carries only in-frame clones and drops some. The data contain roughly 90,000 clones, 85% to 95% of them seen just once; the ten biggest clones take up 0.3% to 0.45%. Sequencing used unstimulated CD4+ T cells sorted from spleen or lymph node cells, obtained before transplant. The receptors shown here come from a human donor who was the organ donor for an intestinal transplant. The conserved cysteine and the conserved F or W are not part of the CDR3 here. Clone sizes are given selectively: once, few, many, or a class where the clone is expanded.

v_gene	j_gene	abundance	CDR3aa
TRBV28	TRBJ2-5	NA	ASSFSGSQTQY
TRBV11-2	TRBJ1-1	NA	ASSFSIAQGTTEAF
TRBV19	TRBJ1-1	NA	ASSISRRALENTEAF
TRBV2	TRBJ2-2	NA	ASTPDTGELF
TRBV5-1	TRBJ2-1	NA	ASSLSDLSYNEQF
TRBV30	TRBJ2-7	NA	AWSKGLAGVGEQY
TRBV2	TRBJ2-7	NA	ASSGRGSASYEQY
TRBV7-9	TRBJ1-1	NA	ASSSGLTVNTEAF
TRBV6-1	NA	NA	ASSETGGAYEQY
TRBV11-3	TRBJ2-2	NA	ASTTRAGYTGELF
TRBV6-4	TRBJ1-2	NA	ASSDVEGRDGYT
TRBV7-9	TRBJ1-3	NA	ASNLSGNTIY
TRBV6-1	TRBJ1-2	NA	ASKGQGTIDGYT
TRBV6-1	TRBJ1-2	NA	ASSEAHEGAGYT
TRBV29-1	TRBJ1-4	NA	SAKDTGTNEKLF
TRBV4-1	TRBJ2-5	NA	ASSPTVVQETQY
TRBV30	TRBJ1-3	few	AWRTQGSGNTIY
TRBV5-1	TRBJ2-5	NA	ASTPIPPGETQY
TRBV28	TRBJ1-2	NA	ASSLRALYGYT
TRBV13	TRBJ2-1	NA	ASSLGQGMELGEQF
TRBV5-1	TRBJ2-1	NA	ASSLEPGSRGGPNEQF
TRBV19	TRBJ2-3	NA	ASSIGPSGVTITDTQY
TRBV6-6	TRBJ2-1	once	ASSYSSGSTYNEQF
TRBV30	TRBJ2-1	once	AWIQGTSGRRSYNEQF
TRBV11-2	NA	NA	ASSPQGLEQY
TRBV7-6	TRBJ1-3	NA	ASSHRSGNTIY
TRBV28	TRBJ2-7	NA	ASTELKDYEQY